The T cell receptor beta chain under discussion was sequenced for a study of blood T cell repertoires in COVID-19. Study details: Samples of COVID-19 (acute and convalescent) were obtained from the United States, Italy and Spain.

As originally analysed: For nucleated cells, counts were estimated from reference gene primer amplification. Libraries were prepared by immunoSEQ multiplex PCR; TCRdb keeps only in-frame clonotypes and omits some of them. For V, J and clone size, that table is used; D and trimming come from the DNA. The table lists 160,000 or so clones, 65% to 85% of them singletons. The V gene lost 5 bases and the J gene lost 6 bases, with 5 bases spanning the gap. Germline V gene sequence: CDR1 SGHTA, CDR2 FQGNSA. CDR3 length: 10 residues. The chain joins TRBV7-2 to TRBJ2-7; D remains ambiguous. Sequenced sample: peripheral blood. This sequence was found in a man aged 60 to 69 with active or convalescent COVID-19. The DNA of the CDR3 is TGTGCCAGCAGCCACTCCGAGCAGTACTTC. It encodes CASSHSEQYF.